These 27 T cell receptor beta chains were sequenced from one sample in a study of T cells expressing NK-cell markers. TCRdb re-called the 5' RACE reads, yielding one record per CDR3 amino acid sequence without DNA. The listing records 400,000 or so distinct CDR3 sequences. Sequenced: blood T cells: a sorted CD56 or NKG2C T cell subset, CD4+ or CD8+ T cells, or bulk PBMC T cells (not recorded which). All receptors come from a woman aged 50 to 65 in good health.

This rearrangement joins TRBV10-3 to TRBJ2-1; the D gene TCRdb calls, TRBD2, cannot be checked with no DNA. The CDR3 loop spans 13 amino acids. Germline-derived CDR1 and CDR2 are ENHRY and SYGVKD. This chain's CDR3 is CAISEQAGGEWFF.

J is TRBJ2-2 and V is TRBV24-1; the TCRdb call, TRBD1, lacks DNA for checking. This CDR3 is 17 amino acids long. Germline V lookup: CDR1 KGHDR, CDR2 SFDVKD. Here the CDR3 reads CATREPDGGTNTGELFF.

The V gene is TRBV2, the J gene TRBJ2-1; the D gene TCRdb calls, TRBD2, cannot be checked with no DNA. Germline CDR1 is SNHLY and CDR2 is FYNNEI. This CDR3 is built from 13 residues. The CDR3 protein is CASETSGIDEQFF.

The rearrangement links TRBV5-1 to TRBJ2-2; TCRdb names TRBD1, which stays unverified in the absence of DNA. There are 15 residues in the CDR3. CDR1 is SGHRS, CDR2 YFSETQ, per germline. CDR3 amino acids: CASSFTGTTTGELFF.

This chain connects TRBV10-3 to TRBJ2-1; with no DNA, the TCRdb D assignment of TRBD1 cannot be verified. Per germline, CDR1 ENHRY and CDR2 SYGVKD. The CDR3 is made up of 15 amino acids. The CDR3 loop is CAISDLDRGQNEQFF.

This chain joins TRBV6-5 and TRBJ1-1; no DNA is available, so the TRBD1 call from TCRdb remains unchecked. The CDR3 sequence is 13 residues long. The V gene's germline CDR1 is MNHEY and CDR2 SVGAGI. The CDR3 loop reads CASSYSGTTRPFF.

J is TRBJ2-5 and V is TRBV13; the TRBD1 assignment by TCRdb is unverifiable without DNA. Germline-derived CDR1 and CDR2 are PRHDT and FYEKMQ (reference sequence). This CDR3 is 16 amino acids long. CDR3 amino acids: CASSCTGSGRQETQYF.

The chain links TRBV5-1 to TRBJ2-3; as DNA is missing, the TRBD2 call by TCRdb cannot be tested. Germline CDR1 reads SGHRS; CDR2 reads YFSETQ. This CDR3 contains 20 residues. The CDR3 protein is CASSLGRAITRLASTDTQYF.

The genes are TRBV12-3 or TRBV12-4 and TRBJ1-5; without DNA, the TCRdb call of TRBD1 cannot be checked. This CDR3 contains 15 residues. The CDR3 sequence: CASSTTGGYVPPQHF.

The rearrangement joins TRBV7-2 to TRBJ2-7. Germline CDR1 SGHTA, CDR2 FQGNSA. The CDR3 length is 14 residues. The CDR3 spells CASSLNGNYYEQYF.

This chain connects TRBV2 to TRBJ2-6; with no DNA, the TCRdb D assignment of TRBD1 cannot be verified. The CDR3 sequence is 16 residues long. Per germline, CDR1 SNHLY and CDR2 FYNNEI. CDR3 amino acids: CASGETGGTGANVLTF.

The chain is built from TRBV7-9 and TRBJ2-3; no DNA is available, so the TRBD2 call from TCRdb remains unchecked. Germline CDR1 and CDR2: SEHNR and FQNEAQ (reference sequence). The CDR3 has 17 amino acids. CDR3 region: CASSLGAGGRRSDTQYF. Full variable domain (missing parts from reference TRBV7-9 and TRBJ2-3): DTGVSQNPRHKITKRGQNVTFRCDPISEHNRLYWYRQTLGQGPEFLTYFQNEAQLEKSRLLSDRFSAERPKGSFSTLEIQRTEQGDSAMYLCASSLGAGGRRSDTQYFGPGTRLTVL.

The chain carries TRBV27 and TRBJ2-6; the D call of TRBD2 rests on TCRdb alone, since no DNA is present to check it. Germline V gene data show CDR1 as MNHEY and CDR2 as SMNVEV (reference sequence). CDR3 length: 15 residues. CDR3: CASSGLTSGANVLTF.

The chain recombines TRBV11-1 with TRBJ2-1. Per germline, CDR1 SGHAT and CDR2 FQDESV (reference sequence). The CDR3 is 17 residues long. The CDR3 is CASSLEGRKSSYNEQFF.

J is TRBJ2-5 and V is TRBV27; with no DNA, the TCRdb D assignment of TRBD2 cannot be verified. CDR1 and CDR2 (germline): MNHEY, SMNVEV (reference sequence). This CDR3 region has 19 residues. The CDR3 region is CASSFRRTSGRADIETQYF.

The chain couples TRBV20-1 to TRBJ2-2; TCRdb indicates TRBD1, and absent DNA this call remains unverified. The CDR3 length is 17 residues. Germline lookup yields CDR1 DFQATT and CDR2 SNEGSKA (reference sequence). The CDR3 region is CSARDHRGGSNTGELFF.

This sequence joins TRBV4-2 and TRBJ2-2; TCRdb returns TRBD2, unconfirmable since there is no DNA. This CDR3 has 21 residues. The V gene's germline CDR1 is LGHNA and CDR2 YNFKEQ. The CDR3 is CASSHEPIGLAGAANTGELFF.

V is TRBV27 and J is TRBJ1-1. This CDR3 region has 13 residues. The germline V gene has CDR1 MNHEY and CDR2 SMNVEV (reference sequence). CDR3 sequence reads: CASSGFWRTEAFF.

The chain uses TRBV19 and TRBJ2-2; TCRdb outputs TRBD1, but without DNA this stays unchecked. Germline V gene sequence: CDR1 LNHDA, CDR2 SQIVND (reference sequence). The CDR3 covers 19 residues. The CDR3: CASSINRVYTGTATGELFF.

The CDR3: CAWSRLAGDNEQFF. The chain has TRBV30 and TRBJ2-1; TCRdb gives TRBD2 as the D gene, but with no DNA this cannot be confirmed. The CDR3 runs 14 residues. The V gene's germline CDR1 is GTSNPN and CDR2 SVGIG (reference sequence). The full variable domain, its missing parts supplied by reference TRBV30 and TRBJ2-1, is SQTIHQWPATLVQPVGSPLSLECTVEGTSNPNLYWYRQAAGRGLQLLFYSVGIGQISSEVPQNLSASRPQDRQFILSSKKLLLSDSGFYLCAWSRLAGDNEQFFGPGTRLTVL.

The chain combines TRBV15 with TRBJ1-6. Per germline, CDR1 LNHNV and CDR2 YYDKDF (reference sequence). The CDR3 covers 14 residues. CDR3 in amino acids: CATSRDRRNSPLHF. Full variable domain (rest looked up from reference TRBV15 and TRBJ1-6): DAMVIQNPRYQVTQFGKPVTLSCSQTLNHNVMYWYQQKSSQAPKLLFHYYDKDFNNEADTPDNFQSRRPNTSFCFLDIRSPGLGDTAMYLCATSRDRRNSPLHFGNGTRLTVT.

The chain has TRBV5-1 and TRBJ2-1; TCRdb returns TRBD2, unconfirmable since there is no DNA. Germline V gene lookup returns CDR1 SGHRS and CDR2 YFSETQ. The CDR3 is made up of 12 amino acids. The CDR3 is CASSPSGIGSFF.

V and J are TRBV3-1 and TRBJ2-6; TCRdb names TRBD2, which stays unverified in the absence of DNA. Per the germline V gene, CDR1 is LGHDT and CDR2 is YNNKEL (reference sequence). This CDR3 region has 16 residues. The CDR3 is CASSYATALATNVLTF.

V is TRBV29-1 and J is TRBJ2-7; without DNA, the TCRdb call of TRBD2 cannot be checked. The germline gives CDR1 SQVTM, CDR2 ANQGSEA. This CDR3 is built from 11 residues. CDR3: CSARLGYEQYF.

V and J are TRBV29-1 and TRBJ2-5; TCRdb proposes TRBD1, but this gene call is untestable without DNA. This CDR3 is 13 amino acids long. Germline lookup yields CDR1 SQVTM and CDR2 ANQGSEA. CDR3 in amino acids: CSAESGGGETQYF.

This rearrangement joins TRBV27 to TRBJ2-1; TCRdb returns TRBD2, unconfirmable since there is no DNA. The CDR3 totals 12 residues. The V gene's germline CDR1 is MNHEY and CDR2 SMNVEV (reference sequence). CDR3 region: CASSFEGDEQFF.

The chain combines TRBV29-1 with TRBJ2-5; TCRdb's assignment of TRBD2 cannot be checked, as there is no DNA. CDR1 is SQVTM, CDR2 ANQGSEA, per germline. The CDR3 spans 13 residues. The CDR3 sequence is CSASQVVGETQYF. Combining the CDR3 with reference TRBV29-1 and TRBJ2-5 gives the whole variable domain SAVISQKPSRDICQRGTSLTIQCQVDSQVTMMFWYRQQPGQSLTLIATANQGSEATYESGFVIDKFPISRPNLTFSTLTVSNMSPEDSSIYLCSASQVVGETQYFGPGTRLLVL.